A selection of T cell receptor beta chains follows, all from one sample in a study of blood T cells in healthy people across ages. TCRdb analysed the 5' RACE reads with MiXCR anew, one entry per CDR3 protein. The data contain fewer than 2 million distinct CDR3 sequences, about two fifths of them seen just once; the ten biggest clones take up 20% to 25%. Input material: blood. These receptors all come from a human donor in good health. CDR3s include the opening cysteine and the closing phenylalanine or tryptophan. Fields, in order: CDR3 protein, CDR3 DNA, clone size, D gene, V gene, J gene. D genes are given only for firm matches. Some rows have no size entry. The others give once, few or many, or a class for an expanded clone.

CDR3: CSVVLVLTDTQYF
DNA: TGCAGCGTTGTCTTGGTTCTCACAGATACGCAGTATTTT
size: many
D: -
V: TRBV29-1
J: TRBJ2-3

CDR3: CASLPAGAETQYF
DNA: TGTGCCAGCTTACCAGCGGGGGCAGAGACCCAGTACTTC
size: few
D: TRBD2
V: TRBV28
J: TRBJ2-5

CDR3: CSVLRTGAYEQYF
DNA: TGCAGCGTTTTGCGGACAGGAGCTTACGAGCAGTACTTC
size: -
D: TRBD1
V: TRBV29-1
J: TRBJ2-7

CDR3: CAWDDSLYNEQFF
DNA: TGTGCCTGGGACGACAGCCTCTACAATGAGCAGTTCTTC
size: -
D: -
V: TRBV30
J: TRBJ2-1

CDR3: CSAAEGSLGGELFF
DNA: TGCAGCGCCGCGGAAGGGTCTTTGGGCGGGGAGCTGTTTTTT
size: -
D: -
V: TRBV29-1
J: TRBJ2-2

CDR3: CASSLAWAPDQPQHF
DNA: TGTGCCAGCAGCTTAGCCTGGGCTCCTGATCAGCCCCAGCATTTT
size: -
D: -
V: TRBV7-8
J: TRBJ1-5

CDR3: CASSLQGMGANVLTF
DNA: TGTGCCAGCAGCTTACAGGGGATGGGGGCCAACGTCCTGACTTTC
size: -
D: -
V: TRBV7-2
J: TRBJ2-6

CDR3: CATPVPFHEQYF
DNA: TGTGCCACCCCAGTACCGTTCCACGAGCAGTACTTC
size: few
D: -
V: TRBV4-2
J: TRBJ2-7

CDR3: CASSKGFSYYEQYF
DNA: TGTGCCAGCAGCAAAGGGTTTTCCTACTACGAGCAGTACTTC
size: -
D: -
V: TRBV7-2
J: TRBJ2-7

CDR3: CASSQDGWGAEGYTF
DNA: TGCGCCAGCAGCCAAGACGGTTGGGGGGCTGAGGGCTACACCTTC
size: -
D: -
V: TRBV4-3
J: TRBJ1-2

CDR3: CASSLGGTNTGELFF
DNA: TGTGCCAGCAGCTTAGGGGGGACGAACACCGGGGAGCTGTTTTTT
size: -
D: -
V: TRBV7-3
J: TRBJ2-2

CDR3: CASRKSGGQGYNEQFF
DNA: TGTGCCAGCAGAAAAAGTGGGGGACAGGGGTACAATGAGCAGTTCTTC
size: few
D: TRBD1
V: TRBV7-2
J: TRBJ2-1

CDR3: CASSRAAGAYNEQFF
DNA: TGTGCCAGCAGCCGAGCGGCAGGGGCCTACAATGAGCAGTTCTTC
size: few
D: -
V: TRBV11-1
J: TRBJ2-1

CDR3: CASSDGTSGGQETQYF
DNA: TGTGCCAGCAGTGATGGGACTAGCGGGGGTCAAGAGACCCAGTACTTC
size: -
D: TRBD2
V: TRBV6-1
J: TRBJ2-5

CDR3: CASSKGTSGGITDTQYF
DNA: TGTGCCAGCAGCAAAGGGACTAGCGGGGGTATAACAGATACGCAGTATTTT
size: -
D: TRBD2
V: TRBV7-9
J: TRBJ2-3

CDR3: CASSQGGAGGRGETQYF
DNA: TGTGCCAGCAGCCAAGGTGGGGCCGGTGGCCGGGGGGAGACCCAGTACTTC
size: many
D: -
V: TRBV4-2
J: TRBJ2-5

CDR3: CASSREVGGSLNTEAFF
DNA: TGTGCCAGCAGCCGAGAAGTAGGGGGATCATTGAACACTGAAGCTTTCTTT
size: -
D: -
V: TRBV12-3/TRBV12-4
J: TRBJ1-1

CDR3: CSASPGDRGGYNEQFF
DNA: TGCAGTGCTAGCCCCGGCGACAGGGGAGGATACAATGAGCAGTTCTTC
size: few
D: TRBD1
V: TRBV20-1
J: TRBJ2-1

CDR3: CASSPSAEAFF
DNA: TGTGCCAGCAGCCCCTCGGCTGAAGCTTTCTTT
size: -
D: -
V: TRBV7-9
J: TRBJ1-1

CDR3: CAISVSSGDNEQFF
DNA: TGTGCCATCAGTGTGTCCAGCGGGGACAATGAGCAGTTCTTC
size: -
D: TRBD2
V: TRBV10-3
J: TRBJ2-1

CDR3: CASSQDKGREETQYF
DNA: TGCGCCAGCAGCCAAGATAAAGGGAGAGAAGAGACCCAGTACTTC
size: few
D: -
V: TRBV4-3
J: TRBJ2-5

CDR3: CSARDGLTYTF
DNA: TGCAGTGCTAGAGATGGGTTGACCTACACCTTC
size: -
D: -
V: TRBV20-1
J: TRBJ1-2

CDR3: CASSLYNYEQYF
DNA: TGTGCCAGCAGTCTCTACAACTACGAGCAGTACTTC
size: -
D: -
V: TRBV2
J: TRBJ2-7

CDR3: CSARVTRGIETQYF
DNA: TGCAGTGCTAGAGTTACGCGGGGGATAGAGACCCAGTACTTC
size: few
D: TRBD2
V: TRBV20-1
J: TRBJ2-5

CDR3: CASSDQGATYEQYF
DNA: TGTGCCAGCAGTGATCAGGGGGCCACCTACGAGCAGTACTTC
size: once
D: TRBD1
V: TRBV2
J: TRBJ2-7

CDR3: CAGSEGVTSWIIQYF
DNA: TGTGCCGGCAGTGAAGGTGTGACTAGTTGGATCATTCAGTACTTC
size: -
D: -
V: TRBV6-1
J: TRBJ2-4

CDR3: CSVGTGYDTGELFF
DNA: TGCAGCGTGGGGACAGGGTACGACACCGGGGAGCTGTTTTTT
size: -
D: TRBD1
V: TRBV29-1
J: TRBJ2-2

CDR3: CSVVEGYGYTF
DNA: TGCAGCGTTGTGGAGGGCTATGGCTACACCTTC
size: few
D: -
V: TRBV29-1
J: TRBJ1-2

CDR3: CASSQVSREETQYF
DNA: TGCGCCAGCAGCCAAGTCTCCCGGGAAGAGACCCAGTACTTC
size: -
D: -
V: TRBV4-3
J: TRBJ2-5

CDR3: CSAKGPGTEAFF
DNA: TGCAGTGCTAAGGGTCCGGGCACTGAAGCTTTCTTT
size: -
D: -
V: TRBV20-1
J: TRBJ1-1

CDR3: CSADGTSGGSINEQFF
DNA: TGCAGTGCTGACGGGACTAGCGGGGGGTCGATCAATGAGCAGTTCTTC
size: -
D: TRBD2
V: TRBV20-1
J: TRBJ2-1

CDR3: CAWGQGHEQYF
DNA: TGTGCCTGGGGCCAGGGGCACGAGCAGTACTTC
size: -
D: -
V: TRBV30
J: TRBJ2-7

CDR3: CASNTQGPTYEQYF
DNA: TGTGCCAGCAACACCCAGGGGCCTACCTACGAGCAGTACTTC
size: few
D: -
V: TRBV11-1
J: TRBJ2-7

CDR3: CASSLGSAASNYGYTF
DNA: TGTGCCAGCAGCTTAGGCAGCGCCGCATCGAACTATGGCTACACCTTC
size: -
D: -
V: TRBV11-2
J: TRBJ1-2

CDR3: CASSSSGPSYNEQFF
DNA: TGTGCCAGCAGTTCTAGCGGCCCCTCCTACAATGAGCAGTTCTTC
size: few
D: TRBD2
V: TRBV12-3/TRBV12-4
J: TRBJ2-1

CDR3: CASSSIPPPGVVETQYF
DNA: TGTGCCAGCAGTTCCATTCCGCCACCCGGGGTGGTGGAGACCCAGTACTTC
size: few
D: -
V: TRBV28
J: TRBJ2-5

CDR3: CASSVGALSYEQYF
DNA: TGTGCCAGCAGCGTAGGGGCATTATCCTACGAGCAGTACTTC
size: -
D: -
V: TRBV9
J: TRBJ2-7

CDR3: CAISDPTSGETQFF
DNA: TGTGCCATCAGTGACCCCACTAGCGGGGAGACGCAGTTCTTC
size: -
D: TRBD2
V: TRBV10-3
J: TRBJ2-1

CDR3: CASRFQDGTEAFF
DNA: TGTGCCAGCAGATTCCAGGACGGCACTGAAGCTTTCTTT
size: -
D: -
V: TRBV5-5
J: TRBJ1-1

CDR3: CASNRVPGADYEQYF
DNA: TGTGCCAGCAACCGAGTCCCCGGGGCGGACTACGAGCAGTACTTC
size: few
D: -
V: TRBV2
J: TRBJ2-7

CDR3: CSASPPLAGSMQETQYF
DNA: TGCAGTGCTAGCCCCCCCCTAGCGGGGTCCATGCAAGAGACCCAGTACTTC
size: many
D: TRBD2
V: TRBV20-1
J: TRBJ2-5

CDR3: CAISEQGGGEKLFF
DNA: TGTGCCATCAGCGAACAAGGCGGGGGTGAAAAACTGTTTTTT
size: -
D: -
V: TRBV10-3
J: TRBJ1-4

CDR3: CASGTASFYGYTF
DNA: TGTGCCAGCGGGACAGCCTCCTTCTATGGCTACACCTTC
size: -
D: TRBD1
V: TRBV6-1
J: TRBJ1-2

CDR3: CASSSPGVRYNEQYF
DNA: TGTGCCAGCAGCTCTCCAGGGGTACGGTACAATGAGCAGTACTTC
size: -
D: -
V: TRBV7-9
J: TRBJ2-5

CDR3: CSVTRQGAGCGYTF
DNA: TGCAGCGTTACCCGACAGGGGGCCGGGTGTGGCTACACCTTC
size: -
D: TRBD1
V: TRBV29-1
J: TRBJ1-2

CDR3: CSASGTDNQPQHF
DNA: TGCAGTGCTAGCGGGACAGATAATCAGCCCCAGCATTTT
size: -
D: TRBD1
V: TRBV20-1
J: TRBJ1-5

CDR3: CSATMPGTDTQYF
DNA: TGCAGTGCTACCATGCCAGGGACAGATACGCAGTATTTT
size: -
D: -
V: TRBV20-1
J: TRBJ2-3

CDR3: CASSSQTSGGNNEQFF
DNA: TGTGCCAGCAGCTCTCAGACTAGCGGGGGGAACAATGAGCAGTTCTTC
size: -
D: TRBD2
V: TRBV7-9
J: TRBJ2-1

CDR3: CASSQEAGAFYNSPLHF
DNA: TGCGCCAGCAGCCAAGAGGCAGGGGCGTTCTATAATTCACCCCTCCACTTT
size: -
D: -
V: TRBV4-3
J: TRBJ1-6

CDR3: CASTTTFHTAYERYF
DNA: TGTGCCAGCACCACTACATTTCACACCGCCTACGAGCGGTACTTC
size: few
D: -
V: TRBV28
J: TRBJ2-7

CDR3: CASSLGQTRKPQHF
DNA: TGTGCCAGCAGCTTAGGGCAGACGAGGAAGCCCCAGCATTTT
size: -
D: -
V: TRBV7-9
J: TRBJ1-5

CDR3: CASSQDGDNTDTQYF
DNA: TGCGCCAGCAGCCAAGATGGAGACAACACAGATACGCAGTATTTT
size: few
D: -
V: TRBV4-3
J: TRBJ2-3

CDR3: CSARGTGGSHQPQHF
DNA: TGCAGTGCTAGAGGTACAGGGGGCTCCCATCAGCCCCAGCATTTT
size: -
D: TRBD1
V: TRBV20-1
J: TRBJ1-5

CDR3: CASSQPNRITSGGLSSYNEQFF
DNA: TGCGCCAGCAGCCAACCCAACCGGATAACTAGCGGGGGCCTAAGCTCCTACAATGAGCAGTTCTTC
size: -
D: TRBD2
V: TRBV4-1
J: TRBJ2-1